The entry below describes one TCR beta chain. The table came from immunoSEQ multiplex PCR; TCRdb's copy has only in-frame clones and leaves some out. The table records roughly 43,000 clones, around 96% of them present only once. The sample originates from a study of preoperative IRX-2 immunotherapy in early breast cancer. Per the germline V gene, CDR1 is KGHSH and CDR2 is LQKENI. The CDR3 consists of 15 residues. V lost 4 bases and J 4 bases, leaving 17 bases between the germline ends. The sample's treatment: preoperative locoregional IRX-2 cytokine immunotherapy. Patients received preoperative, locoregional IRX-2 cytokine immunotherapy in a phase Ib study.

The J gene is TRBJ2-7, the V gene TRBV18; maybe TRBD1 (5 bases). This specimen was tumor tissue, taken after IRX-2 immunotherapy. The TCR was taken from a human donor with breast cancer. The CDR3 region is CASSLDTGTLYEQYF. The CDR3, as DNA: TGTGCCAGCTCACTTGATACAGGTACCCTATACGAGCAGTACTTC.